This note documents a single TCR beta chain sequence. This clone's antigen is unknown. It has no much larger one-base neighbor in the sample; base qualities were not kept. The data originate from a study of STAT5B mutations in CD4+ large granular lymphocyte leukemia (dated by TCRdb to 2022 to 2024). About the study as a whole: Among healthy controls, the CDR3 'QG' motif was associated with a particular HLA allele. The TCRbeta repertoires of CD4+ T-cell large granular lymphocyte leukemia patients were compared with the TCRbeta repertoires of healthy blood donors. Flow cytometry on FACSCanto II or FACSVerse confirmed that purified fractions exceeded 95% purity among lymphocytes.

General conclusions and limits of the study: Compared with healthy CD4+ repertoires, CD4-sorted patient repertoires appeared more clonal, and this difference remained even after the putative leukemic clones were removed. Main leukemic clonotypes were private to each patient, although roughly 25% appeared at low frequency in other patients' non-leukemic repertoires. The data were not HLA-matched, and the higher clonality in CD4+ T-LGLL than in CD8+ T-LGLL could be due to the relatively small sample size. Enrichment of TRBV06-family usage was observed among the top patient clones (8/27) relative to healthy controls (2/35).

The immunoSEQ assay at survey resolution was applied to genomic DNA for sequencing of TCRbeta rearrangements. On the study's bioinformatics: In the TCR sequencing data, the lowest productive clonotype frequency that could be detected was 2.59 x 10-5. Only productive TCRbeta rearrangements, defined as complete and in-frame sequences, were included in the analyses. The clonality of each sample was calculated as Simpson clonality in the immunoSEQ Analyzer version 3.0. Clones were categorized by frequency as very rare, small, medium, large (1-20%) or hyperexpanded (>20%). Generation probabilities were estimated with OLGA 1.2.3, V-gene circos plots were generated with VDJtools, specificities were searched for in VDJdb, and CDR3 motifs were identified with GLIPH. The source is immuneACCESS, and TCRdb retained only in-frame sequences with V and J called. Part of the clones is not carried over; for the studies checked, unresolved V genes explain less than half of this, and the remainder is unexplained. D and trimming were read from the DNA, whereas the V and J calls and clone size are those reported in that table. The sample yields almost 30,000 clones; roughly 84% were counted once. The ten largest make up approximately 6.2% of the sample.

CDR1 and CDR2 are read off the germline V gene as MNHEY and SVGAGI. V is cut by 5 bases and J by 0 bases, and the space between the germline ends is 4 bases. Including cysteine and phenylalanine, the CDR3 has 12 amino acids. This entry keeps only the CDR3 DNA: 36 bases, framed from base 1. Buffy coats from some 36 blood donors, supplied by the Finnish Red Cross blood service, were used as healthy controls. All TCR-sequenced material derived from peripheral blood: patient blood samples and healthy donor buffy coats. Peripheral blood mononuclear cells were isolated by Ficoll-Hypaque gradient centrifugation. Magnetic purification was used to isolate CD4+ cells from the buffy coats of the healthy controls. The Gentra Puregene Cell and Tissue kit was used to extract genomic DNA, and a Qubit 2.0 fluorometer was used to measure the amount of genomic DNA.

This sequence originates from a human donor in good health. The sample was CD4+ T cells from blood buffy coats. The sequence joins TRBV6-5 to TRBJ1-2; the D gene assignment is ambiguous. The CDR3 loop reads CASSGSNYGYTF. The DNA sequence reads TGTGCCAGCAGTGGGTCTAACTATGGCTACACCTTC.